Each of the 18 T cell receptor beta chains below was sequenced from the same sample in a study of T cells after posttransplantation cyclophosphamide. The table came from immunoSEQ multiplex PCR; TCRdb's copy has only in-frame clones and leaves some out. The sample has around 8,000 clones, about 90% seen once. Cyclophosphamide on days +3 and +4 followed busulfan-fludarabine conditioning and a marrow graft. The sample consisted of CD4+ T cells sorted from blood, taken less than 1,500 days after allogeneic stem cell transplant with posttransplant cyclophosphamide. These receptors all come from a female patient aged 45 to 65 who received an allogeneic stem cell transplant from a related donor, was CMV-positive, and had no GVHD. Some of the T cells may derive from the graft donor.

V and J are TRBV7-9 and TRBJ1-4; 9 nucleotides match TRBD1. The CDR3 covers 15 residues. Germline V gene data show CDR1 as SEHNR and CDR2 as FQNEAQ (reference sequence). After removal of 5 bases from V and 8 bases from J, the junction contained 9 bases not matched to a gene. CDR3 sequence (DNA): TGTGCCAGCAGCCACCCGGGACAGGGAGGGGAAAAACTGTTTTTT. This translates into CASSHPGQGGEKLFF.

The V call is TRBV9, the J call TRBJ2-1; no clear D. The CDR3 is 14 residues long. Germline-derived CDR1 and CDR2 are SGDLS and YYNGEE. V was pared by 0 bases and J by 1 base, with 5 bases between. As DNA, the CDR3 is TGTGCCAGCAGCGTAGACGGTTCCTACAATGAGCAGTTCTTC. As protein: CASSVDGSYNEQFF.

The chain links TRBV18 to TRBJ2-7; TRBD1 aligns across 8 bases. Germline CDR1 reads KGHSH; CDR2 reads LQKENI. J lost 4 bases, V lost 2 bases, and 4 bases had no gene match. The CDR3 extends over 14 amino acids. Here the CDR3 DNA reads TGTGCCAGCTCACCAAGGACAGGGAAATACGAGCAGTACTTC. Its translation is CASSPRTGKYEQYF.

The V call is TRBV28, the J call TRBJ2-1; the match to TRBD2 covers 11 bases. Germline CDR1 reads MDHEN; CDR2 reads SYDVKM. The CDR3 runs 17 residues. J lost 5 bases, V lost 4 bases, and 10 bases had no gene match. CDR3 loop: CASSSQYTSGSNNEQFF. CDR3 nucleotides: TGTGCCAGCAGTTCCCAGTATACTAGCGGGAGTAACAATGAGCAGTTCTTC.

The V and J genes are TRBV6-1 and TRBJ1-1, with TRBD1 as a possible D gene (5 bases). The CDR3 consists of 15 residues. Between the trimmed V and J ends, which lost 0 bases and 8 bases, there was a span of 16 bases. CDR1 and CDR2 (germline): MNHNS, SASEGT. In nucleotides, the CDR3 is TGTGCCAGCAGTGAAGCCCTCTTCCCCGGGGGAGAAGCTTTCTTT. Translated: CASSEALFPGGEAFF.

This chain uses TRBV7-8 with TRBJ1-5; 11 nucleotides align to TRBD1. Germline V gene data show CDR1 as SGHVS and CDR2 as FQNEAQ. J gave up 6 bases and V 5 bases, and 6 bases lay outside the gene matches. There are 15 residues in the CDR3. In DNA form, the CDR3 reads TGTGCCAGCAGCCCGGGACAGGGGGTTTTTCAGCCCCAGCATTTT. It codes for CASSPGQGVFQPQHF.

The chain combines TRBV19 with TRBJ2-7; 7 bases are a match to TRBD1. This CDR3 comprises 15 residues. V lost 4 bases and J lost 3; bases outside the gene matches: 9. CDR1 and CDR2 from the germline V gene are LNHDA and SQIVND (reference sequence). In DNA, the CDR3 is TGTGCCAGTAGTAAGGGGGCCCCTTCAAACTACGAGCAGTACTTC. This sequence encodes CASSKGAPSNYEQYF.

This chain links TRBV28 with TRBJ2-7; 7 nucleotides match TRBD2. The junction had 2 bases not matched to a gene; V was cut back by 5 bases and J by 4 bases. This CDR3 is 12 amino acids long. Germline V gene lookup returns CDR1 MDHEN and CDR2 SYDVKM. CDR3 amino acids: CASSTGGYEQYF. CDR3 in DNA: TGTGCCAGCAGTACGGGGGGTTACGAGCAGTACTTC.

This chain uses TRBV30 with TRBJ1-2; 7 nucleotides agree with TRBD1. J gave up 6 bases and V 2 bases, and 9 bases lay outside the gene matches. The CDR3 length is 14 residues. The V gene's germline CDR1 is GTSNPN and CDR2 SVGIG (reference sequence). This chain's CDR3 is CAWSLTTGSHGYTF. CDR3 nucleotides: TGTGCCTGGAGTCTAACGACAGGGAGCCATGGCTACACCTTC. Full variable domain (outside the CDR3, taken from reference TRBV30 and TRBJ1-2): SQTIHQWPATLVQPVGSPLSLECTVEGTSNPNLYWYRQAAGRGLQLLFYSVGIGQISSEVPQNLSASRPQDRQFILSSKKLLLSDSGFYLCAWSLTTGSHGYTFGSGTRLTVV.

The V and J genes are TRBV19 and TRBJ2-1; 11 bases align to TRBD2. Germline V gene sequence: CDR1 LNHDA, CDR2 SQIVND (reference sequence). V shed 5 bases and J 7 bases; nucleotides not matched to a gene: 4. The CDR3 is 14 residues long. The CDR3 region is CASSLAGGWNEQFF. Here the CDR3 DNA reads TGTGCCAGTAGTCTAGCGGGAGGTTGGAATGAGCAGTTCTTC.

The chain has TRBV5-1 and TRBJ2-1, with 9 bases identical to TRBD1. The junction had 4 bases not matched to a gene; V was cut back by 3 bases and J by 6 bases. In germline, CDR1 is SGHRS, CDR2 YFSETQ. This CDR3 region has 14 residues. CDR3 nucleotide sequence: TGCGCCAGCAGCTCACAGGGGGCAGGCAATGAGCAGTTCTTC. It is translated as CASSSQGAGNEQFF.

CDR3 sequence: CASSLNRVNNQPQHF. CDR3 nucleotide sequence: TGTGCCAGCAGTTTGAACAGGGTAAACAATCAGCCCCAGCATTTT. V usage is TRBV27 and J usage is TRBJ1-5, with TRBD1 as a possible D gene (6 bases). CDR3 length equals 15 residues. Germline CDR1 reads MNHEY; CDR2 reads SMNVEV (reference sequence). The V gene lost 3 bases and the J gene lost 3 bases, with 12 bases spanning the gap.

This clone was recorded only once. The chain employs TRBV19 and TRBJ2-3; 11 bases are a match to TRBD2. The CDR3 is made up of 16 amino acids. The trim removed 6 bases at V and 0 bases at J, leaving 5 bases unmatched. Per the germline V gene, CDR1 is LNHDA and CDR2 is SQIVND (reference sequence). The CDR3 sequence is CASSPRTSGSTDTQYF. The CDR3 DNA reads TGTGCCAGTAGCCCCAGGACTAGCGGGAGCACAGATACGCAGTATTTT.

The chain uses TRBV6-1 and TRBJ1-3; D remains ambiguous. Germline-derived CDR1 and CDR2 are MNHNS and SASEGT. V dropped 1 base and J dropped 3 bases, with 10 bases sitting between them. The CDR3 spans 15 residues. CDR3 amino acids: CASSEVTDFGNTIYF. DNA for the CDR3: TGTGCCAGCAGTGAAGTCACAGATTTTGGAAACACCATATATTTT.

The CDR3 nucleotides read TGTGCCAGCAGCTTAGGTGGGACAGGGCGAGGCTATGGCTACACCTTC. This codes for CASSLGGTGRGYGYTF. The chain carries TRBV11-2 and TRBJ1-2; TRBD1 matches 9 bases. Germline V gene data show CDR1 as SGHAT and CDR2 as FQNNGV. V trimming: 1 base; J trimming: 4 bases; junction bases outside the gene matches: 7. The CDR3 contains 16 residues.

This sequence joins TRBV6-1 and TRBJ2-5; 7 nucleotides match TRBD2. Unmatched junction bases numbered 7, after V lost 0 bases and J lost 0 bases. CDR3 size: 17 residues. CDR1 MNHNS and CDR2 SASEGT come from the germline V gene. The CDR3: CASSEALLAAYQETQYF. CDR3 in DNA: TGTGCCAGCAGTGAAGCGCTTCTAGCGGCCTACCAAGAGACCCAGTACTTC.

The chain uses TRBV7-9 and TRBJ2-2; D unclear. Per the germline V gene, CDR1 is SEHNR and CDR2 is FQNEAQ (reference sequence). Trimming pared 0 bases from V and 6 bases from J, leaving 8 bases between. The CDR3 covers 14 residues. In DNA form, the CDR3 reads TGTGCCAGCAGCTTAGCCTCTAGTTCCGGGGAGCTGTTTTTT. Amino acid sequence: CASSLASSSGELFF.

The CDR3 coding sequence is TGTGCCAGCAGCCCATCGGGACAGAACAATGAGCAGTTCTTC. This gives the protein CASSPSGQNNEQFF. V is TRBV7-3 and J is TRBJ2-1; TRBD1 matches at 7 bases. Unmatched junction bases numbered 6, after V lost 5 bases and J lost 5 bases. The CDR3 is made up of 14 amino acids. CDR1 and CDR2 from the germline V gene are SGHTA and FQGTGA.